This TCR beta chain was retrieved from a study of blood T cells in healthy people across ages. Primed by a sample-barcoded 5' primer and a J-beta primer mix, a second PCR proceeded for about 6 to 11 cycles. TCRdb passed the 5' RACE reads through MiXCR, listing each CDR3 protein once. The sample holds roughly 1.7 million distinct CDR3 sequences, roughly a third seen once. This CDR3 comprises 15 residues. Germline-derived CDR1 and CDR2 are SGHTA and FQGTGA. Trimming took 2 bases from V and 6 from J; bases not matched to a gene: 5. Notes on this clonotype: Antigen unknown.

Study-wide points: Unsorted PBMCs prevented conclusive naive versus antigen-experienced comparison. Underestimates were what the diversity estimates from one million T cells were considered to be.

Sequenced sample: blood. The rearrangement joins TRBV7-3 to TRBJ2-1, with 9 positions matching TRBD2. This clonotype was obtained from a young woman in good health. CDR3 nucleotides: TGTGCCAGCAGCTTAGTTCTAGCGGGGCCCAATGAGCAGTTCTTC. The encoded protein is CASSLVLAGPNEQFF.